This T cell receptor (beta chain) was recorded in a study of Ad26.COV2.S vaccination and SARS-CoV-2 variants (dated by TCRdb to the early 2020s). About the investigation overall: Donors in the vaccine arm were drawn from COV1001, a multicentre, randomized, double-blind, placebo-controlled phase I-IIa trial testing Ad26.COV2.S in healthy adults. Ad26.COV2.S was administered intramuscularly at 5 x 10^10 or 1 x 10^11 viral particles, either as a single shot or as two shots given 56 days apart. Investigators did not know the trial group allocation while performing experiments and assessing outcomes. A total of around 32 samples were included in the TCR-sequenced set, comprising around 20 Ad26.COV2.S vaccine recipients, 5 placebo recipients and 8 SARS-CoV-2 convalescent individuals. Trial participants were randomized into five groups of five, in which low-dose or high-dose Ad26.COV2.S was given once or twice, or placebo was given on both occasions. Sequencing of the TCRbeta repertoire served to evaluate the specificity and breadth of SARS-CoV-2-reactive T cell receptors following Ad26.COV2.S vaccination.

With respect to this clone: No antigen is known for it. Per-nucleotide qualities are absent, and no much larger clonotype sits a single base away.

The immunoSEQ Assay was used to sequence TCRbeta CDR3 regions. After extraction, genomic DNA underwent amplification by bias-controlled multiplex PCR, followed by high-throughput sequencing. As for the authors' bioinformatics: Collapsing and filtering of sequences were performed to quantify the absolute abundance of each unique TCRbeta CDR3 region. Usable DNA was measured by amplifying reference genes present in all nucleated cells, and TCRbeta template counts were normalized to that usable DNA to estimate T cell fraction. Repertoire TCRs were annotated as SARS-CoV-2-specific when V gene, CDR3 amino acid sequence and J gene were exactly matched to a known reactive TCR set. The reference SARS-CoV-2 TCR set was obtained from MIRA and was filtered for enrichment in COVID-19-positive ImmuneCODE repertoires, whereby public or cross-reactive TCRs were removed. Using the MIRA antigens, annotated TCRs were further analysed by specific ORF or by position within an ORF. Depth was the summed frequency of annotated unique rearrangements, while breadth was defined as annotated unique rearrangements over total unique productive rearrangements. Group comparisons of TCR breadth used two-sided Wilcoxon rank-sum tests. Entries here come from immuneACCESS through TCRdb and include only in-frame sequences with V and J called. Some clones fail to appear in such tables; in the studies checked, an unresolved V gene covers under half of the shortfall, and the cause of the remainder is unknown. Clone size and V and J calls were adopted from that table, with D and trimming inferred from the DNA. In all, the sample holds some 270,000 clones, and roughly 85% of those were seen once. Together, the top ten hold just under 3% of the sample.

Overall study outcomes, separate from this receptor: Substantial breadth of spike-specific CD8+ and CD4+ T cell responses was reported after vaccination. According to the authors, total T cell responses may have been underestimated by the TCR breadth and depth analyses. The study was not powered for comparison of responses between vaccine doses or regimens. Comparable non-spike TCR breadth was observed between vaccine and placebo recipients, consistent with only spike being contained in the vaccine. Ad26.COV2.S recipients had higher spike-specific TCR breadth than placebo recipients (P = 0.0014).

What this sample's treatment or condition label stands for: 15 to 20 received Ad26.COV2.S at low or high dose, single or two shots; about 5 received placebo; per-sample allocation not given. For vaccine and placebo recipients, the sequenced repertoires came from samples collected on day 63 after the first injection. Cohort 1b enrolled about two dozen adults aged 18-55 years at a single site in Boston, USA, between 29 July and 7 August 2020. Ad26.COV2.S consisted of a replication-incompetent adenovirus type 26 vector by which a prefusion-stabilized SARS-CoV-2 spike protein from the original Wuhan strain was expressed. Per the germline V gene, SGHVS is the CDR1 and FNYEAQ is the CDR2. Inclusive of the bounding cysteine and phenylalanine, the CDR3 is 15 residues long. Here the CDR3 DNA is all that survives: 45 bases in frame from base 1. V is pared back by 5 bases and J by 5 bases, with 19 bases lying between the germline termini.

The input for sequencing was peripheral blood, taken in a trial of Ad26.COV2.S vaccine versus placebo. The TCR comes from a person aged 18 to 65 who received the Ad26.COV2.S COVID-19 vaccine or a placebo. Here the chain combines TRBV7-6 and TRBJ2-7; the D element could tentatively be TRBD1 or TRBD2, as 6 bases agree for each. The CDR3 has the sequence CASSLSVRGLNEQYF. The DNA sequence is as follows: TGTGCCAGCAGCCTTAGCGTCCGGGGGCTGAACGAGCAGTACTTC.